These 2 T cell receptor beta chains share one sample of origin, sequenced in a study of beta chain features in type 1 diabetes. Expressed TCRB transcripts were sequenced because the entire RNA isolate underwent reverse transcription. Profiling relied on immunoSEQ multiplex PCR, and the TCRdb table lists in-frame clones only, not all of them. This sample has approximately 100,000 clones, with 40% found just once. The sample was stem cell memory CD4+ T cells from blood. The receptors were gathered from a woman between 18 and 29 years old in good health.

This clone was observed a handful of times. The V gene is TRBV7-9, the J gene TRBJ2-3; a weak D match, TRBD2 (6 bases). Per the germline V gene, CDR1 is SEHNR and CDR2 is FQNEAQ (reference sequence). This CDR3 is 15 amino acids long. V shed 7 bases and J shed 0 bases, with 14 bases lying between them. The CDR3 loop is CASTRDGLSTDTQYF. The DNA for the CDR3 is TGTGCCAGCACCCGGGACGGACTAAGCACAGATACGCAGTATTTT.

This clone was seen a few times. The chain joins TRBV28 to TRBJ2-7; D unclear. This CDR3 contains 13 residues. CDR1 is MDHEN and CDR2 is SYDVKM in the germline V gene. V lost 4 bases and J lost 0, with 7 bases in between. The DNA for the CDR3 is TGTGCCAGCAGTTCTCAGTTCTCCTACGAGCAGTACTTC. This sequence encodes CASSSQFSYEQYF.